This T cell receptor beta chain stems from a study of blood T cell repertoires in COVID-19. Original methodology: How many nucleated cells were present was estimated from reference gene primer amplification. The protocol was immunoSEQ multiplex PCR, while the TCRdb copy is restricted to in-frame clones and leaves out a portion. For V, J and clone size, that table is used; D and trimming come from the DNA. The sample has fewer than 250,000 clones, 65% to 85% seen once. Trimming removed 7 bases at V and 2 bases at J, with 14 bases between. The CDR3 consists of 14 residues. Germline-derived CDR1 and CDR2 are SGDLS and YYNGEE. The age range of participants was about 18 to 90 years, with residence in about 25 US areas.

Sequencing was performed on PBMCs or T cells enriched from blood (not recorded which). The V and J genes are TRBV9 and TRBJ2-3, with a possible D match to TRBD2 (5 bases). The TCR comes from a middle-aged woman who had recovered from COVID-19. The CDR3 coding sequence is TGTGCCAGCCATCAGGTCCGGGACACAGATACGCAGTATTTT. The encoded protein is CASHQVRDTDTQYF.